This entry describes one T cell receptor beta chain. There is no known antigen for this receptor. Per-nucleotide qualities are absent, and no much larger clonotype sits a single base away. This entry is derived from a study of blood T cell repertoires in COVID-19 (dated by TCRdb to 2019 to 2021). With respect to the entire study: Samples from collaborators originated in the United States, Italy and Spain and spanned both the acute and convalescent phases of COVID-19. Samples were obtained from the ongoing ImmuneRACE study (first 160 participants) and from over 1,000 subjects provided by 6 global collaborators. The repertoires were made available in a free public database intended to serve as a resource for research on the immune response to SARS-CoV-2. The material from the prospective study consisted of cDNA or gDNA derived from T cells, B-cell-depleted T cells, or PBMCs. Subjects who had been exposed to COVID-19, were actively infected with it, or had recovered from it provided the deeply sampled blood TCRbeta repertoires that made up the dataset. The sample metadata nearly always contained a de-identified subject ID, COVID-19 status, age in years and sex. Where HLA class I and class II types were available, the types were taken from metadata supplied by the sample provider, not from assay-based typing.

The paper's findings and limits, for the study overall: The amount of clinical and demographic metadata varied by source and participant and was provided uncurated.

Each collaborating institution followed its own protocols to collect whole blood in K2EDTA tubes. For TCRbeta analysis, collaborators shipped samples as frozen whole blood, isolated PBMCs, or DNA extracted from either of those sample types. The immunoSEQ Assay, a bias-controlled multiplex PCR, was used to amplify TCRbeta CDR3 regions from genomic DNA. As for how the authors treated the data: Within the assay, amplification of reference gene primers was used to estimate how many nucleated cells each sample contained. To quantify the absolute abundance of each unique TCRbeta CDR3 rearrangement, sequence reads were collapsed and filtered. For each sample, productive Simpson clonality was calculated as the square root of Simpson's diversity index over productive rearrangements. This immuneACCESS table, as held by TCRdb, lists in-frame sequences with V and J called but not all clones. Of the missing ones, under half trace to an unresolved V gene in checked studies; the others have no known cause. That table gives V, J and clone size, and the DNA gave D and trimming. The sample has about 270,000 clones on record, roughly 86% of them singletons. The ten largest clones capture approximately 10% of the sample.

Sequenced sample: peripheral blood. The source is a man in his forties or fifties with active or convalescent COVID-19.

The CDR3 here reads CASSATGVYSNQPQHF. The DNA sequence is as follows: TGTGCCAGCAGTGCTACAGGGGTTTATAGCAATCAGCCCCAGCATTTT. Rearrangement joined TRBV28 to TRBJ1-5; 7 bases in the junction line up with TRBD1. Its CDR3 holds 16 amino acids, cysteine through phenylalanine. The entry retains the CDR3 DNA only, 48 bases that are in frame from base 1. Taken from the germline V gene, the CDR1 and CDR2 loops are MDHEN and SYDVKM. Clipping removes 5 bases from V and 0 bases from J, with 7 as the unmatched junction base count.